These T cell receptor beta chains were read from a single sample in a study of Graves' ophthalmopathy and Graves' hyperthyroidism. TCRdb processed the multiplex PCR reads anew with MiXCR; each CDR3 protein has one entry. The sample holds a few hundred thousand distinct CDR3 sequences, about two fifths seen once. The sample consisted of peripheral blood or thyroid tissue (not recorded which). All receptors come from an adult man with Graves' hyperthyroidism. The CDR3 runs from the conserved cysteine through the conserved F or W. D genes are given only for firm matches. The listing skips clone size in some rows; elsewhere it reads once, few, many or a size class.

clone_size: many; j_call: TRBJ2-2; d_call: .; v_call: TRBV20-1; cdr3_nt: TGCAGTGTCCTCCGGGACTCACACACCGGGGAGCTGTTTTTT; cdr3_aa: CSVLRDSHTGELFF
clone_size: few; j_call: TRBJ2-7; d_call: .; v_call: TRBV5-8; cdr3_nt: TGTGCCAGCAGCCATATTAGGAGTAGCTCCTACGAGCAGTACTTC; cdr3_aa: CASSHIRSSSYEQYF
clone_size: many; j_call: TRBJ1-5; d_call: .; v_call: TRBV19; cdr3_nt: TGTGCCAGTAGTATGTACGTACAGTTGGGCAATCAGCCCCAGCATTTT; cdr3_aa: CASSMYVQLGNQPQHF
clone_size: once; j_call: TRBJ1-4; d_call: TRBD1; v_call: TRBV5-1; cdr3_nt: TGCGCCAGCAGGGCCGGGACAGCGCTTAATGAAAAACTGTTTTTT; cdr3_aa: CASRAGTALNEKLFF
clone_size: many; j_call: TRBJ1-2; d_call: TRBD1; v_call: TRBV6-5; cdr3_nt: TGTGCCAGCAGTTACACTAGCCGGACAGGGGACGGCTACACCTTC; cdr3_aa: CASSYTSRTGDGYTF
clone_size: .; j_call: TRBJ1-2; d_call: .; v_call: TRBV5-8; cdr3_nt: TGTGCCAGCAGCTTCGGGGCCCAAAAAAGCTACACCTTC; cdr3_aa: CASSFGAQKSYTF
clone_size: few; j_call: TRBJ2-3; d_call: .; v_call: TRBV2; cdr3_nt: TGTGCCAGCAGTGACGCGGACCGCACAGATACGCAGTATTTT; cdr3_aa: CASSDADRTDTQYF
clone_size: once; j_call: TRBJ1-1; d_call: TRBD1; v_call: TRBV12-5; cdr3_nt: TGTGCTAGTGGTTTAGGGCAGGGGGGCAGGAACACTGAAGCTTTCTTT; cdr3_aa: CASGLGQGGRNTEAFF
clone_size: many; j_call: TRBJ2-7; d_call: .; v_call: TRBV29-1; cdr3_nt: TGCAGCGTTGGAGGTAGAGGGGGGGACGGTTCCTACGAGCAGTACTTC; cdr3_aa: CSVGGRGGDGSYEQYF
clone_size: many; j_call: TRBJ2-2; d_call: TRBD2; v_call: TRBV20-1; cdr3_nt: TGCAGTGCTAGTCCTAGCGGGGGGGCAACCGGGGAGCTGTTTTTT; cdr3_aa: CSASPSGGATGELFF
clone_size: .; j_call: TRBJ2-7; d_call: TRBD2; v_call: TRBV5-4; cdr3_nt: TGTGCCAGCAGCAAAGGGCTTAGCGGGGCTTCCTACGAGCAGTACTTC; cdr3_aa: CASSKGLSGASYEQYF
clone_size: many; j_call: TRBJ2-7; d_call: .; v_call: TRBV15; cdr3_nt: TGTGCCACCAGCAGAGTAGCCTTGGACGAGCAGTACTTC; cdr3_aa: CATSRVALDEQYF
clone_size: .; j_call: TRBJ2-5; d_call: .; v_call: TRBV10-3; cdr3_nt: TGTGCCATCAGTGAGTCTGCGCCGAACAATGAGCAGTACTTC; cdr3_aa: CAISESAPNNEQYF
clone_size: .; j_call: TRBJ2-7; d_call: TRBD1; v_call: TRBV20-1; cdr3_nt: TGCAGCTTGCGGGACAGGGACTACGAGCAGTACTTC; cdr3_aa: CSLRDRDYEQYF
clone_size: many; j_call: TRBJ2-7; d_call: TRBD2; v_call: TRBV20-1; cdr3_nt: TGCAGTGCTAGAGATCCGAGTAGCGGGGAGTACGAGCAGTACTTC; cdr3_aa: CSARDPSSGEYEQYF
clone_size: many; j_call: TRBJ2-7; d_call: .; v_call: TRBV4-1; cdr3_nt: TGCGCCAGCAGCCAACGCCATGCGACGGGCGCAAAAGACGAGCAGTACTTC; cdr3_aa: CASSQRHATGAKDEQYF
clone_size: many; j_call: TRBJ2-7; d_call: .; v_call: TRBV5-8; cdr3_nt: TGTGCCAGCAGCCCCGGGACGCCCTTTCAGTACTTC; cdr3_aa: CASSPGTPFQYF
clone_size: many; j_call: TRBJ1-2; d_call: .; v_call: TRBV20-1; cdr3_nt: TGCAGTGCTAGAGTATGGGGACGTAACAGTGCCTATGGCTACACCTTC; cdr3_aa: CSARVWGRNSAYGYTF
clone_size: many; j_call: TRBJ1-2; d_call: .; v_call: TRBV14; cdr3_nt: TGTGCCAGCAGCCAAGATCACGGCAAGGTCTATGGCTACACCTTC; cdr3_aa: CASSQDHGKVYGYTF
clone_size: .; j_call: TRBJ1-4; d_call: TRBD1; v_call: TRBV5-6; cdr3_nt: TGTGCCAGCAGCTTGGCGGGACAGGGGGCGGAAAAACTGTTTTTT; cdr3_aa: CASSLAGQGAEKLFF
clone_size: .; j_call: TRBJ2-7; d_call: .; v_call: TRBV7-9; cdr3_nt: TGTGCCAGCAGCTCCCTTTATTACTCCTACGAGCAGTACTTC; cdr3_aa: CASSSLYYSYEQYF
clone_size: few; j_call: TRBJ2-3; d_call: TRBD2; v_call: TRBV29-1; cdr3_nt: TGCAGCGTGGTGACTAGCGGGGGCACAGATACGCAGTATTTT; cdr3_aa: CSVVTSGGTDTQYF
clone_size: many; j_call: TRBJ1-6; d_call: TRBD1; v_call: TRBV7-9; cdr3_nt: TGTGCCAGCAGCCTGGGACAGGAGAACTATAATTCACCCCTCCACTTT; cdr3_aa: CASSLGQENYNSPLHF
clone_size: many; j_call: TRBJ1-1; d_call: .; v_call: TRBV7-8; cdr3_nt: TGTGCCAGCAGCTGGGGGCTACCTGAAGCTTTCTTT; cdr3_aa: CASSWGLPEAFF
clone_size: .; j_call: TRBJ2-2; d_call: .; v_call: TRBV7-3; cdr3_nt: TGTGCCAGCAGCCTATTGTGGGGAGCTGTTTTT; cdr3_aa: CASSLLWGAVF
clone_size: .; j_call: TRBJ2-7; d_call: .; v_call: TRBV24-1; cdr3_nt: TGTGCCACCAGTGAAGTCGGCGGGACGATCTCCTACGAGCAGTACTTC; cdr3_aa: CATSEVGGTISYEQYF
clone_size: many; j_call: TRBJ2-7; d_call: .; v_call: TRBV15; cdr3_nt: TGTGCCACCAGCAGGGACTCCTACGAGCAGTACTTC; cdr3_aa: CATSRDSYEQYF
clone_size: many; j_call: TRBJ1-2; d_call: .; v_call: TRBV4-1; cdr3_nt: TGCGCCAGCAGCGCAAGGGGGGACGGAGCTAACTATGGCTACACCTTC; cdr3_aa: CASSARGDGANYGYTF
clone_size: .; j_call: TRBJ1-1; d_call: .; v_call: TRBV2; cdr3_nt: TGTGCCACACTAGGGACGTCACCTGGGGAAGCTTTCTTT; cdr3_aa: CATLGTSPGEAFF
clone_size: .; j_call: TRBJ2-7; d_call: TRBD1; v_call: TRBV19; cdr3_nt: TGTGCCAGTAGTATTTCGACAGGGCACGTCAACGAGCAGTACTTC; cdr3_aa: CASSISTGHVNEQYF